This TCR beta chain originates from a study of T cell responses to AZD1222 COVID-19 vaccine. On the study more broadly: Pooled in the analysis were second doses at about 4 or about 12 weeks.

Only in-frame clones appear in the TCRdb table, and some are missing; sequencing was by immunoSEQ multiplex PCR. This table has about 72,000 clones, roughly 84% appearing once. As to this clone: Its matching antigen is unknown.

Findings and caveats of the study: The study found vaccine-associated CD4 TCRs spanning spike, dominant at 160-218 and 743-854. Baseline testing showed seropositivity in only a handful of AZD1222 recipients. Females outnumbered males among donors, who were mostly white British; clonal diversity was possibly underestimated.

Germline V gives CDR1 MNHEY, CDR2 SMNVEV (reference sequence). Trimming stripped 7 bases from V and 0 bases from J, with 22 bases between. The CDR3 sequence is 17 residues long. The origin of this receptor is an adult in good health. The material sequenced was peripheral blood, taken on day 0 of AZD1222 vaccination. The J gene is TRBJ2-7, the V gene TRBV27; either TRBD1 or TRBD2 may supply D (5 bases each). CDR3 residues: CASTQLLGPGSSYEQYF. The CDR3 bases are TGTGCCAGCACCCAACTTTTGGGCCCAGGGAGCTCCTACGAGCAGTACTTC.